Following are 20 T cell receptor beta chains from one sample sequenced in a study of T cells in Graves' hyperthyroidism and ophthalmopathy. Amplified TCR beta CDR3 regions came from RNA transcripts. The TCR CDR3 first-round RT-PCR relied on the HTBI primer set. Via MiXCR, TCRdb re-called the multiplex PCR reads, giving one row per CDR3 protein. The repertoire consists of approximately 420,000 distinct CDR3 sequences, with approximately 15% occurring once and the leading ten covering around 5.3%. Sequences were obtained from blood. Receptors were obtained from a woman aged 18 to 35 with Graves' hyperthyroidism.

There are many counts of this clonotype. The V call is TRBV18, the J call TRBJ2-5, with 7 bases identical to TRBD1. Trimming removed 4 bases from V and 5 bases from J; junction bases left unmatched: 4. The germline V gene encodes CDR1 KGHSH and CDR2 LQKENI. CDR3 length: 13 residues. The CDR3 region is CASSRGQKETQYF. CDR3 DNA: TGTGCCAGCTCACGGGGACAGAAGGAGACCCAGTACTTC.

This clonotype was found many times. V gene TRBV28 combines with J gene TRBJ1-2; D not resolved. Germline V lookup: CDR1 MDHEN, CDR2 SYDVKM. The CDR3 is 12 residues long. Trimming pared 3 bases from V and 4 bases from J, leaving 6 bases between. CDR3 protein: CASSFRGYGYTF. CDR3 nucleotides: TGTGCCAGCAGTTTTCGGGGCTATGGCTACACCTTC.

The table lists this clonotype with a few counts. The CDR3 region is CASSPFRLTGELFF. The DNA of the CDR3 is TGTGCCAGCAGCCCGTTTCGGTTAACCGGGGAGCTGTTTTTT. The chain employs TRBV14 and TRBJ2-2; D gene unclear. Germline V gene lookup returns CDR1 SGHDN and CDR2 FVKESK. The CDR3 length is 14 residues. Trimming took 4 bases from V and 5 from J, leaving 11 bases between them.

V usage is TRBV11-1 and J usage is TRBJ2-1, with 8 bases lining up with TRBD2. This CDR3 is built from 15 residues. With V trimmed by 2 bases and J by 6 bases, 6 bases remained unmatched. The germline CDR1 and CDR2 sequences are SGHAT and FQDESV (reference sequence). As DNA, the CDR3 is TGTGCCAGCAGCTTAACCGGGACTAGGAGCAATGAGCAGTTCTTC. Translated: CASSLTGTRSNEQFF.

This clonotype was detected many times. V and J are TRBV20-1 and TRBJ2-7; D gene uncertain. Germline-derived CDR1 and CDR2 are DFQATT and SNEGSKA (reference sequence). The CDR3 is 12 amino acids. V was trimmed by 3 bases and J by 6 bases, leaving 12 bases between them. In nucleotides, the CDR3 is TGCAGTGCTAGTATCACGGAGCGCGAGCAGTACTTC. It codes for CSASITEREQYF.

This clonotype appeared many times. V gene TRBV27 combines with J gene TRBJ2-7; D remains ambiguous. Looked up from germline, CDR1 is MNHEY and CDR2 is SMNVEV (reference sequence). The CDR3 sequence is 13 residues long. Deletions cut 6 bases from V and 3 bases from J, with 12 bases between. In nucleotides, the CDR3 is TGTGCCAGCAGGAGTCTGGGATTCTACGAGCAGTACTTC. Encoded protein: CASRSLGFYEQYF.

This clonotype was counted at least ten times. V usage is TRBV27 and J usage is TRBJ2-7, with a tentative D call TRBD1 (5 bases). The V end was cut by 7 bases, the J end by 5 bases, with 15 bases between. The CDR3 contains 13 residues. Germline loops: CDR1 MNHEY, CDR2 SMNVEV (reference sequence). The CDR3 nucleotides read TGTGCCAGCACCAGATACCAGGGTAACGAGCAGTACTTC. This gives the protein CASTRYQGNEQYF.

The chain is built from TRBV11-2 and TRBJ2-7; the D is unclear. Germline V gene data show CDR1 as SGHAT and CDR2 as FQNNGV. This CDR3 spans 11 amino acids. V lost 5 bases to trimming and J lost 6 bases, with 8 bases between them. CDR3 protein: CASSRSCEQYF. The CDR3 DNA sequence: TGTGCCAGCAGCCGGAGCTGCGAGCAGTACTTC.

CDR3 in DNA: TGTGCCAGCAGCCAAGATCAGCGGGAGAGCACAGATACGCAGTATTTT. This gives the protein CASSQDQRESTDTQYF. V and J are TRBV14 and TRBJ2-3; TRBD2 matches 8 bases. CDR1 and CDR2 from the germline V gene are SGHDN and FVKESK. J was trimmed by 0 bases and V by 0 bases; bases with no gene match: 2. This CDR3 comprises 16 residues.

The chain employs TRBV7-2 and TRBJ1-1, with D possibly being TRBD1 (5 bases). CDR3 length: 14 residues. V was trimmed by 0 bases and J by 6 bases, leaving 11 bases between them. CDR1 is SGHTA and CDR2 is FQGNSA in the germline V gene. The CDR3 spells CASSLAGGPSEAFF. The CDR3 DNA is TGTGCCAGCAGCTTAGCCGGGGGTCCATCTGAAGCTTTCTTT.

This clonotype was seen at least ten times. The genes are TRBV20-1 and TRBJ1-6; 8 bases fit TRBD1. This CDR3 has 15 amino acids. V dropped 0 bases and J dropped 10; count of bases not matched to a gene: 8. Germline V gene data show CDR1 as DFQATT and CDR2 as SNEGSKA (reference sequence). The CDR3 DNA follows: TGCAGTGCTAGAGAGAAACAGGGGGATGTCTCACCCCTCCACTTT. Translation gives CSAREKQGDVSPLHF.

This clonotype has ten or more counts. CDR3 bases: TGCGCCAGCAGCTTGGTACCAGGGGACACTGAAGCTTTCTTT. This encodes CASSLVPGDTEAFF. This chain joins TRBV5-1 and TRBJ1-1, with D possibly TRBD1 on 6 matching bases. Trimming pared 0 bases from V and 3 bases from J, leaving 9 bases between. The CDR3 covers 14 residues. The germline CDR1 and CDR2 sequences are SGHRS and YFSETQ.

This clonotype occurred many times. The V gene is TRBV5-6, the J gene TRBJ2-1; D is ambiguous. Between the trimmed V and J ends, which lost 2 bases and 0 bases, there was a span of 9 bases. CDR3 length equals 15 residues. CDR1 SGHDT and CDR2 YYEEEE come from the germline V gene. CDR3 bases: TGTGCCAGCAGCTTAATGCTGAGCTCCTACAATGAGCAGTTCTTC. It encodes CASSLMLSSYNEQFF.

This clonotype was seen more than once but under ten times. The chain uses TRBV30 and TRBJ2-2; D call uncertain. Trimming pared 5 bases from V and 1 base from J, leaving 11 bases between. Germline V lookup: CDR1 GTSNPN, CDR2 SVGIG (reference sequence). The CDR3 has 14 amino acids. CDR3 coding DNA: TGTGCCTGGCGACCAGGCGGGAACACCGGGGAGCTGTTTTTT. It encodes CAWRPGGNTGELFF.

In this sample, this clonotype turned up many times. CDR3 protein: CATGTRIGNEQFF. For the CDR3, the DNA is TGTGCCACCGGGACCCGGATAGGTAATGAGCAGTTCTTC. The chain employs TRBV6-1 and TRBJ2-1; D possibly uses TRBD1 or TRBD2 (5 bases each). Trimming pared 10 bases from V and 7 bases from J, leaving 17 bases between. This CDR3 comprises 13 residues. Per germline, CDR1 MNHNS and CDR2 SASEGT.

This clonotype appeared a few times. J is TRBJ2-1 and V is TRBV7-3, with 7 bases lining up with TRBD2. This CDR3 comprises 13 residues. V lost 1 base, J lost 7 bases, and 1 base stayed unmatched. The germline V gene has CDR1 SGHTA and CDR2 FQGTGA. CDR3 residues: CASSLRGGNEQFF. DNA for the CDR3: TGTGCCAGCAGCTTAAGGGGGGGGAATGAGCAGTTCTTC.

The sample holds many counts of this clonotype. The J gene is TRBJ1-1, the V gene TRBV5-1, with no clear D. The CDR3 has 14 amino acids. V lost 3 bases to trimming and J lost 2 bases, with 11 bases between them. CDR1 SGHRS and CDR2 YFSETQ come from the germline V gene. The CDR3 loop reads CASSWRRENTEAFF. The DNA for the CDR3 is TGCGCCAGCAGCTGGAGGCGGGAAAACACTGAAGCTTTCTTT.

This clonotype was counted many times. The rearrangement uses TRBV28 and TRBJ2-7; maybe TRBD1 (5 bases). The CDR3 loop spans 14 amino acids. V lost 6 bases and J 3 bases, leaving 15 bases between the germline ends. Looked up from germline, CDR1 is MDHEN and CDR2 is SYDVKM. CDR3 in DNA: TGTGCCAGCAGGGATACAGGAAACCTCTACGAGCAGTACTTC. Protein sequence: CASRDTGNLYEQYF.

The rearrangement uses TRBV7-2 and TRBJ1-3; no reliable D call. The CDR3 is 15 residues long. Trimming took off 2 bases at V and 0 bases at J, with 8 bases between the two ends. Germline values: CDR1 SGHTA, CDR2 FQGNSA. The CDR3, as DNA: TGTGCCAGCAGCTTATCACGGCTCTCTGGAAACACCATATATTTT. This encodes CASSLSRLSGNTIYF.

This clonotype was observed many times. The chain is built from TRBV5-1 and TRBJ2-7; possibly TRBD2 for D (5 bases). The CDR3 is made up of 16 amino acids. Germline loops: CDR1 SGHRS, CDR2 YFSETQ. V gave up 5 bases and J gave up 2 bases, with 20 bases separating them. The CDR3: CASRNRDSLAPYEQYF. DNA of the CDR3: TGCGCCAGCAGAAACCGGGATTCCCTCGCGCCCTACGAGCAGTACTTC.